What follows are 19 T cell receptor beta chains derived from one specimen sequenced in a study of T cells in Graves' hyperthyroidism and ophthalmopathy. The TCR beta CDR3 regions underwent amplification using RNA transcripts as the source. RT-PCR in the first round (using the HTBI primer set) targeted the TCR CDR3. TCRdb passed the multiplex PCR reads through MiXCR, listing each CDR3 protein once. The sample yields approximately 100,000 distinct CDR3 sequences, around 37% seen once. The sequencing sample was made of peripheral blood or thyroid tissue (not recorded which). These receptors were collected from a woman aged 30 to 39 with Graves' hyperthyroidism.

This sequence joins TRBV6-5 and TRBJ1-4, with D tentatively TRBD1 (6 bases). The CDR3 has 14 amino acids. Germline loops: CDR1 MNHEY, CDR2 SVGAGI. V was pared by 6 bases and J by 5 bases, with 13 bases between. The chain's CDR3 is CASSRGTRNEKLFF. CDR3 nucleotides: TGTGCCAGCAGCCGAGGGACAAGGAATGAAAAACTGTTTTTT.

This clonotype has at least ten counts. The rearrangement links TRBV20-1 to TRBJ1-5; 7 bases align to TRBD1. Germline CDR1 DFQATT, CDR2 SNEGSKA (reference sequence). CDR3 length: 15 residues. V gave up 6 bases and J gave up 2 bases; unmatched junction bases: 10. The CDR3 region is CSARQDRARNQPQHF. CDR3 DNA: TGCAGTGCCCGGCAAGACAGGGCGCGCAATCAGCCCCAGCATTTT.

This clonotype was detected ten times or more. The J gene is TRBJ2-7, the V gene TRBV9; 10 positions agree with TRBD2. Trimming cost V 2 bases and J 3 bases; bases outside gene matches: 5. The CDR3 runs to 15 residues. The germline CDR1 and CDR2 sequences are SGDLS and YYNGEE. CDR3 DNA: TGTGCCAGCAGCGTCACTAGCGGGGATATCTACGAGCAGTACTTC. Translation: CASSVTSGDIYEQYF.

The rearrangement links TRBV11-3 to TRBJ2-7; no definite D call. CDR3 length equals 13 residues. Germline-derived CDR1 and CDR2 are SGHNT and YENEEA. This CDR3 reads CASHSPGLYEQYF. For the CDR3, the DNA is TGTGCTAGCCACTCCCCGGGTCTGTACGAGCAGTACTTC.

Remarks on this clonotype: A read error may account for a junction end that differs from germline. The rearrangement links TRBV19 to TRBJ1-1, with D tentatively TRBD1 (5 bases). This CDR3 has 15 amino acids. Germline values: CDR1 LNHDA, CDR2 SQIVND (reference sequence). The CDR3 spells CASRIHQGVLAKAFF. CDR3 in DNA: TGTGCCAGTAGGATACACCAGGGAGTTCTGGCTAAAGCCTTCTTT.

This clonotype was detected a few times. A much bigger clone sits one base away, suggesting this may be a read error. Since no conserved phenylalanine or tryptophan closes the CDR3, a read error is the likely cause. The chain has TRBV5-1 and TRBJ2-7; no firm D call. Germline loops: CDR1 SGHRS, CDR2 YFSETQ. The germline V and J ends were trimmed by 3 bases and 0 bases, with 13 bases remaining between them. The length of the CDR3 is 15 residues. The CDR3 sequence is CASSSGVLSSYEQYL. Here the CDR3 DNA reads TGCGCCAGCAGCTCGGGCGTTTTAAGCTCCTACGAGCAGTACTTG.

The CDR3 DNA sequence: TGTGCCATCAGCGGGACAGGAGTTTTTCCCCTCCACTTT. This translates into CAISGTGVFPLHF. The chain employs TRBV10-3 and TRBJ1-6, with TRBD1 identical over 8 bases. The CDR3 loop spans 13 amino acids. With 6 bases clipped from V and 13 bases from J, the junction kept 8 bases outside the gene matches. Per germline, CDR1 ENHRY and CDR2 SYGVKD.

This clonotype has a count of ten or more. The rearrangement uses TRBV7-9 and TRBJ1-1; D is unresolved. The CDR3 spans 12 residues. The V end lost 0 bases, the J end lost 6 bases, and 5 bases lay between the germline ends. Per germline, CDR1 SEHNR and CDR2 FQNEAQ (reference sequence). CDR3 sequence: CASSLAEAEAFF. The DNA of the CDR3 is TGTGCCAGCAGCTTAGCGGAGGCTGAAGCTTTCTTT.

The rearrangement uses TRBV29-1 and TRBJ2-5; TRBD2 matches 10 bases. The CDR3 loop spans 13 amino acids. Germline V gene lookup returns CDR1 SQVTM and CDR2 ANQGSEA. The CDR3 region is CAGVAGGGETQYF. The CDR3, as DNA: TGCGCGGGAGTAGCGGGAGGAGGAGAGACCCAGTACTTC.

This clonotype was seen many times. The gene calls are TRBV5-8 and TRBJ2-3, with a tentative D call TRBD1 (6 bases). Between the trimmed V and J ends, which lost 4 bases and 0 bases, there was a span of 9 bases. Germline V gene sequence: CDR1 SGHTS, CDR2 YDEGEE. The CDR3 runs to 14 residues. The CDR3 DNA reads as TGTGCCAGCAGCATGGGGGCGAGCACAGATACGCAGTATTTT. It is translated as CASSMGASTDTQYF.

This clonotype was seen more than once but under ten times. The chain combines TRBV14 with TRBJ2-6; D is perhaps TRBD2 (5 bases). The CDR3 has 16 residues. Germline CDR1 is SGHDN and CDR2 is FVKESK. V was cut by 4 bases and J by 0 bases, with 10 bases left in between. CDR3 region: CASSPGLSSGANVLTF. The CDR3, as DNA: TGTGCCAGCAGCCCCGGACTGAGCTCTGGGGCCAACGTCCTGACTTTC.

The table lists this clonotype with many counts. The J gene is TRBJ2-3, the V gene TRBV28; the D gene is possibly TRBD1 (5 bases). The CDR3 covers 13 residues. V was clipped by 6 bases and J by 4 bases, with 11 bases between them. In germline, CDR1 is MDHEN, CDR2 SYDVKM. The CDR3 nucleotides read TGTGCCAGCAGCTACGTGGGGCCAGATACGCAGTATTTT. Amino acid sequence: CASSYVGPDTQYF.

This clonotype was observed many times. The CDR3: CASSHLRENEQYF. DNA for the CDR3: TGTGCCAGCAGTCACCTGCGGGAGAACGAGCAGTACTTC. The chain recombines TRBV12-3 or TRBV12-4 with TRBJ2-7, with 7 bases matching TRBD2. The CDR3 loop spans 13 amino acids. V lost 5 bases and J lost 5; bases outside the gene matches: 6.

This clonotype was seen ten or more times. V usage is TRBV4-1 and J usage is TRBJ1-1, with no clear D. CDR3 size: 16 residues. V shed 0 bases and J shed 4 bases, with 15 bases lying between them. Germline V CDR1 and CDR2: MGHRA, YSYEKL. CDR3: CASSQETAALGTEAFF. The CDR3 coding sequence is TGCGCCAGCAGCCAAGAAACAGCTGCTTTGGGCACTGAAGCTTTCTTT.

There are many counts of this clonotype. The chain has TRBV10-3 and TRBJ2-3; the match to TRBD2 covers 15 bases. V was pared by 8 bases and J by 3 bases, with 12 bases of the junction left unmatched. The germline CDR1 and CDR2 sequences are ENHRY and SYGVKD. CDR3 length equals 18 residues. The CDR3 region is CAISGLAGGAVRTDTQYF. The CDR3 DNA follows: TGTGCCATCTCGGGACTAGCGGGAGGAGCAGTAAGAACAGATACGCAGTATTTT.

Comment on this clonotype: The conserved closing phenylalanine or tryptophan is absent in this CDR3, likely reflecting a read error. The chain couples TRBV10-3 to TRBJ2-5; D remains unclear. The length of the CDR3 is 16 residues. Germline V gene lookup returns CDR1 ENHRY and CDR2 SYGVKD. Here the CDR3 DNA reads TGTGCCGTCAGTGATCCGAGGCCCCTCCTCCGAGAGACCCAGTACCTC. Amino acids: CAVSDPRPLLRETQYL.

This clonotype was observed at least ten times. This CDR3 is CASTEGRDYGYTF. CDR3 nucleotide sequence: TGTGCCAGCACCGAAGGCCGGGACTATGGCTACACCTTC. J is TRBJ1-2 and V is TRBV12-3 or TRBV12-4; D is unclear. This CDR3 region has 13 residues. Trimming removed 7 bases from V and 3 bases from J, with 12 bases in between.

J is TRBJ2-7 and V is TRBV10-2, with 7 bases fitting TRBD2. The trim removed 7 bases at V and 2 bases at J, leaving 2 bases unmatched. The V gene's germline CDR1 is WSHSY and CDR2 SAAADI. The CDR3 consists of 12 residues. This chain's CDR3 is CASTGTTYEQYF. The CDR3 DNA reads TGCGCCAGCACCGGGACTACCTACGAGCAGTACTTC.

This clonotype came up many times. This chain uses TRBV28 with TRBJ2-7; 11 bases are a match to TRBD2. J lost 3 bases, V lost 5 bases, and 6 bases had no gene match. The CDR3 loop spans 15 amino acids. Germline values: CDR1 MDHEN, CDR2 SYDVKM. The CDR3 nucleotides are TGTGCCAGCAGTGCAGGGACTAGCGGAGTCTACGAGCAGTACTTC. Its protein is CASSAGTSGVYEQYF.